These T cell receptor beta chains were read from a single sample in a study of T cell repertoires in cytomegalovirus infection. No antigen has been assigned to these receptors. TCRdb reprocessed the reads via MiXCR and lists one record per CDR3 protein. The sample has hundreds of thousands of distinct CDR3 sequences, 33% seen once. Sequenced here: cultured PBMCs, sampled from culture after CMV antigen stimulation. These receptors were taken from a human donor in good health (CMV status not recorded). Some clones in this sample may be carry-over from other donors' samples. The CDR3 runs from the conserved cysteine through the conserved F or W. D genes are given only for firm matches. Expanded clones get a size class; other rows say once, few or many, or leave the size out.

j_call | d_call | clone_size | v_call | cdr3_nt | cdr3_aa
TRBJ2-1 | TRBD2 | few | TRBV6-2/TRBV6-3 | TGTGCCAGCAGTACCACCTGGACTAGCTACAATGAGCAGTTCTTC | CASSTTWTSYNEQFF
TRBJ2-1 | . | once | TRBV12-3/TRBV12-4 | TGTGCCAGCGGGGCAAACGCGAGCTCCTACAATGAGCAGTTCTTC | CASGANASSYNEQFF
TRBJ2-3 | . | . | TRBV19 | TGTGCCAGTGCCGACACCTTCACAGATACGCAGTATTTT | CASADTFTDTQYF
TRBJ2-7 | . | many | TRBV7-2 | TGTGCCAGCAGCTCCATGCGCGTGGGGGAGCAGTACTTC | CASSSMRVGEQYF
TRBJ2-2 | . | . | TRBV5-1 | TGCGCCAGCAGCTCCCAGTCACCGACATCCGGGGAGCTGTTTTTT | CASSSQSPTSGELFF
TRBJ2-7 | . | few | TRBV12-3/TRBV12-4 | TGTGCCAGCAGTTTAAACAGTGCCTACGAGCAGTACTTC | CASSLNSAYEQYF
TRBJ1-6 | . | . | TRBV19 | TGTGCCAGTAGTATAAGAAAAGGGATTCGGGATGGTTCACCCCTCCACTTT | CASSIRKGIRDGSPLHF
TRBJ2-3 | TRBD2 | . | TRBV20-1 | TGCAGTGCTAGAGATCGGGGGGGACTACTCAGCACAGATACGCAGTATTTT | CSARDRGGLLSTDTQYF
TRBJ2-5 | TRBD1 | . | TRBV10-3 | TGTGCCATCAGTGATGGACAGGTTGGCGAGACCCAGTACTTC | CAISDGQVGETQYF
TRBJ1-5 | . | . | TRBV19 | TGTGCACCTGGGAGAGAGCCCCAGCATTTT | CAPGREPQHF
TRBJ1-2 | . | few | TRBV3-1 | TGTGCCAGCAGCCCATCGGTGATCCATGGCTACACCTTC | CASSPSVIHGYTF
TRBJ1-1 | TRBD1 | . | TRBV20-1 | TGCAGTGCTAGAGACTGGGGGGGACAGGGGAAGAACACTGAAGCTTTCTTT | CSARDWGGQGKNTEAFF
TRBJ2-3 | . | . | TRBV5-1 | TGCGCCAGCAGCTTGGCGGACTTGGTCGGAGATACGCAGTATTTT | CASSLADLVGDTQYF
TRBJ2-5 | . | . | TRBV11-2 | TGTGCCAGCAGCTGGGCGGCAGGGACAGAGACCCAGTACTTC | CASSWAAGTETQYF
TRBJ2-1 | . | . | TRBV11-2 | TGTGCCAGCAGCCCATTCTTACATGCACCTTTTGAGCAGTTCTTC | CASSPFLHAPFEQFF
TRBJ1-2 | TRBD1 | few | TRBV20-1 | TGCAGTGCTAGTCCCGGGACAGGGAACTATGGCTACACCTTC | CSASPGTGNYGYTF
TRBJ1-5 | TRBD1 | . | TRBV6-6 | TGTGCCAGCAGACGTGAAGGGGGACAGAGCTCTAATCAGCCCCAGCATTTT | CASRREGGQSSNQPQHF
TRBJ1-1 | . | . | TRBV12-3/TRBV12-4 | TGTGCCAGCAGTTTGGTGGTTCGGAATGAAGCTTTCTTT | CASSLVVRNEAFF